The T cell receptor beta chain under discussion was sequenced for a study of beta chain features in type 1 diabetes. The sequenced template was cDNA made from the entire isolated RNA. Produced via immunoSEQ multiplex PCR; TCRdb's table is partial and in-frame only. The table has approximately 470,000 clones, roughly 31% seen once. The receptor comes from a man in his late teens or twenties in good health. Specimen: naive CD4+ T cells from blood.

The CDR3 protein is CASSFRDFQETQYF. The CDR3 DNA sequence: TGTGCCAGCAGCTTTCGGGATTTTCAAGAGACCCAGTACTTC. The chain links TRBV7-9 to TRBJ2-5; a weak D match, TRBD2 (5 bases). The length of the CDR3 is 14 residues. Germline CDR1 SEHNR, CDR2 FQNEAQ (reference sequence). Trimming took off 3 bases at V and 2 bases at J, with 10 bases between the two ends.